Below are 31 T cell receptor beta chains sequenced from a single sample in a study of molecular identifiers for immune sequencing clone quantification. Via MiXCR, TCRdb re-called the PCR reads, giving one row per CDR3 protein. The sample yields around 40,000 distinct CDR3 sequences, 15% to 20% seen once. Sequencing used naive CD8+ T cells from blood, with Jurkat cell RNA spiked in. Indicated subset: FACS-sorted CD8+CD4-CCR7+CD45RA+ naive T cells. Receptor source: a human donor in good health. Some libraries in this study had Jurkat cell RNA spiked in.

This clonotype appeared many times. The chain couples TRBV5-4 to TRBJ2-7, with D possibly being TRBD1 or TRBD2 (5 bases each). The CDR3 runs to 14 residues. The V and J ends lost 3 bases and 2 bases respectively, with 12 bases between them. Germline V gene sequence: CDR1 SGHNT, CDR2 YYREEE (reference sequence). This CDR3 reads CASSSPGPTYEQYF. CDR3 in DNA: TGTGCCAGCAGCTCTCCGGGACCCACCTACGAGCAGTACTTC.

Comments on this clonotype: At one end the junction does not follow the germline gene, possibly because of a read error. V and J are TRBV12-3 or TRBV12-4 and TRBJ1-5, with D uncertain. The CDR3 spans 13 residues. DNA for the CDR3: TGTGCCAGCAGTTTAAGTGAGGCTCAGCCCCAGCATTTC. The encoded protein is CASSLSEAQPQHF.

Many counts were recorded for this clonotype. The rearrangement uses TRBV9 and TRBJ1-3, with a weak D call TRBD1 (5 bases). The CDR3 has 19 residues. With 4 bases removed from V and 0 bases from J, the gap between germline ends came to 23 bases. Germline CDR1 is SGDLS and CDR2 is YYNGEE. The CDR3 reads CASSSRNQGEGLSGNTIYF. CDR3 bases: TGTGCCAGCAGCTCAAGGAATCAGGGAGAGGGGCTCTCTGGAAACACCATATATTTT.

This clonotype was seen at least ten times. The CDR3: CASSASRITETTDTQYF. The DNA for the CDR3 is TGTGCCAGCAGCGCATCTAGGATTACGGAAACCACAGATACGCAGTATTTT. The chain combines TRBV9 with TRBJ2-3; no clear D. The germline V gene has CDR1 SGDLS and CDR2 YYNGEE. This CDR3 has 17 residues. Trimming took 3 bases from V and 2 from J, leaving 19 bases between them.

This clonotype was counted at least ten times. The V and J genes are TRBV19 and TRBJ1-5; TRBD1 might be the D (5 bases). The CDR3 length is 14 residues. The germline gives CDR1 LNHDA, CDR2 SQIVND (reference sequence). The germline V and J ends were trimmed by 3 bases and 4 bases, with 10 bases remaining between them. CDR3 region: CASSIGGANQPQHF. The CDR3 DNA sequence: TGTGCCAGTAGTATTGGCGGGGCGAATCAGCCCCAGCATTTT.

There are many counts of this clonotype. The chain couples TRBV2 to TRBJ2-3; D is uncertain. Germline CDR1 reads SNHLY; CDR2 reads FYNNEI. Trimming removed 6 bases at V and 6 bases at J, with 25 bases between. The CDR3 is 17 amino acids. CDR3 sequence (DNA): TGTGCCAGCAGCCCCCCCTTGCAGTCAATGGCAGAGGATACGCAGTATTTT. Translated, it gives CASSPPLQSMAEDTQYF.

This clonotype was picked up many times. CDR3 DNA: TGCGCCAGCAGCCAAGGTGTTGGTTCTATGGGCGAGACCCAGTACTTC. Translating gives CASSQGVGSMGETQYF. The chain combines TRBV4-1 with TRBJ2-5, with D uncertain. Germline V gene lookup returns CDR1 MGHRA and CDR2 YSYEKL. This CDR3 is built from 16 residues. V was clipped by 1 base and J by 5 bases, with 17 bases between them.

This clonotype was counted between two and nine times. The J gene is TRBJ2-5, the V gene TRBV9, with a weak D call TRBD1 (6 bases). CDR1 and CDR2 (germline): SGDLS, YYNGEE. This CDR3 comprises 15 residues. V gave up 1 base and J gave up 0 bases, with 10 bases separating them. CDR3 sequence reads: CASSVSQGNQETQYF. CDR3 nucleotides: TGTGCCAGCAGCGTATCACAGGGTAACCAAGAGACCCAGTACTTC.

This rearrangement joins TRBV30 to TRBJ2-7, with D unclear. There are 13 residues in the CDR3. Germline V gives CDR1 GTSNPN, CDR2 SVGIG (reference sequence). The CDR3 sequence: CVWSVSTSYEQYF. For the CDR3, the DNA is TGTGTTTGGAGTGTAAGCACCTCCTACGAGCAGTACTTC.

This clonotype came up many times. The chain carries TRBV5-1 and TRBJ2-7, with 9 bases fitting TRBD1. This CDR3 region has 14 residues. Germline lookup yields CDR1 SGHRS and CDR2 YFSETQ. Trimming took 4 bases from V and 6 from J; bases not matched to a gene: 8. CDR3 DNA sequence: TGCGCCAGCAGCCAGGGACAGGGCACGTTCGAGCAGTACTTC. Translated: CASSQGQGTFEQYF.

At least ten counts were recorded for this clonotype. The chain links TRBV6-5 to TRBJ2-3, with 11 bases matching TRBD2. The CDR3 runs 17 residues. CDR1 and CDR2 (germline): MNHEY, SVGAGI. V dropped 3 bases and J dropped 2; count of bases not matched to a gene: 7. The CDR3 is CASSYPTSGDYTDTQYF. CDR3 nucleotides: TGTGCCAGCAGTTATCCGACTAGCGGGGATTACACAGATACGCAGTATTTT.

The rearrangement joins TRBV30 to TRBJ2-7; D not certain. The germline V and J ends were trimmed by 2 bases and 7 bases, with 9 bases remaining between them. In germline, CDR1 is GTSNPN, CDR2 SVGIG (reference sequence). The CDR3 is made up of 11 amino acids. For the CDR3, the DNA is TGTGCCTGGAGTCAAGGCGGAGAGCAGTACTTC. The encoded protein is CAWSQGGEQYF.

This clonotype was observed many times. The chain carries TRBV19 and TRBJ1-1; D possibly corresponds to TRBD1 (5 bases). V was clipped by 10 bases and J by 5 bases, with 11 bases between them. The CDR3 length is 11 residues. CDR1 LNHDA and CDR2 SQIVND come from the germline V gene (reference sequence). CDR3 DNA: TGTGCCACCCAGGGTGGTACTGAAGCTTTCTTT. This translates into CATQGGTEAFF.

There are a few counts of this clonotype. This sequence joins TRBV6-2 or TRBV6-3 and TRBJ2-5, with D maybe TRBD2 (6 bases). The ends were cut back, 8 bases at V and 4 bases at J, with 20 bases in the middle. CDR1 is MNHEY and CDR2 is SVGEGT in the germline V gene. The CDR3 loop spans 15 amino acids. CDR3 coding DNA: TGTGCCAGCGAAAGATCATCTGGGACTGTAGAGACCCAGTACTTC. Protein product: CASERSSGTVETQYF.

This chain joins TRBV7-2 and TRBJ2-7; D unclear. Germline CDR1 SGHTA, CDR2 FQGNSA. The CDR3 loop spans 15 amino acids. Trimming removed 1 base from V and 0 bases from J, with 10 bases in between. The CDR3 nucleotides read TGTGCCAGCAGCTTAGGGAGTTTCCCCTCCTACGAGCAGTACTTC. This codes for CASSLGSFPSYEQYF.

This chain joins TRBV9 and TRBJ2-3, with D perhaps TRBD2 (5 bases). Trimming pared 3 bases from V and 0 bases from J, leaving 17 bases between. Per germline, CDR1 SGDLS and CDR2 YYNGEE. CDR3 length: 17 residues. The CDR3 region is CASSAGISGASTDTQYF. The CDR3 DNA reads as TGTGCCAGCAGCGCCGGGATCAGCGGAGCAAGCACAGATACGCAGTATTTT.

This chain uses TRBV6-2 or TRBV6-3 with TRBJ2-3, with 10 bases identical to TRBD2. CDR1 is MNHEY and CDR2 is SVGEGT in the germline V gene. There are 13 residues in the CDR3. Trimming removed 10 bases from V and 4 bases from J; junction bases left unmatched: 5. The CDR3 is CATNGLAADTQYF. The DNA of the CDR3 is TGTGCCACCAACGGACTAGCGGCAGATACGCAGTATTTT.

This clonotype was observed a few times. The chain recombines TRBV2 with TRBJ2-5; D may be TRBD1 (6 bases). CDR1 SNHLY and CDR2 FYNNEI come from the germline V gene. Trimming shortened V by 3 bases and J by 7 bases, and 15 bases separated the two germline ends. The CDR3 totals 14 residues. The CDR3 sequence: CASSDTGPEWTQYF. The CDR3, as DNA: TGTGCCAGCAGTGATACAGGGCCCGAATGGACCCAGTACTTC.

This clonotype was picked up many times. The chain has TRBV27 and TRBJ2-2, with TRBD1 matching 7 bases. The V gene's germline CDR1 is MNHEY and CDR2 SMNVEV (reference sequence). Trimming at V came to 1 base and at J to 1 base, leaving 0 bases not matched to a gene. The CDR3 runs to 15 residues. The CDR3 DNA sequence: TGTGCCAGCAGTTTATGGGACAGGAACACCGGGGAGCTGTTTTTT. It translates to CASSLWDRNTGELFF.

Many counts were recorded for this clonotype. The chain has TRBV11-2 and TRBJ2-5; 7 bases match TRBD2. CDR3 length: 17 amino acids. J lost 5 bases, V lost 7 bases, and 19 bases had no gene match. Germline CDR1 is SGHAT and CDR2 is FQNNGV. DNA for the CDR3: TGTGCCAGCACCGATCGGGTAGCGGGCCCCACCCAGGAGACCCAGTACTTC. It yields the protein CASTDRVAGPTQETQYF.

The table lists this clonotype with many counts. V is TRBV27 and J is TRBJ2-3; D possibly corresponds to TRBD2 (5 bases). V lost 5 bases and J lost 2, with 17 bases in between. The CDR3 has 16 residues. CDR1 is MNHEY, CDR2 SMNVEV, per germline (reference sequence). The CDR3 loop reads CASSPLGVTHTDTQYF. CDR3 sequence (DNA): TGTGCCAGCAGTCCGCTGGGAGTCACCCACACAGATACGCAGTATTTT.

This clonotype occurred many times. V is TRBV18 and J is TRBJ2-1; 9 nucleotides line up with TRBD2. Germline lookup yields CDR1 KGHSH and CDR2 LQKENI. Germline trimming cut 2 bases from V and 7 bases from J; bases unmatched to any gene: 6. This CDR3 spans 15 amino acids. DNA for the CDR3: TGTGCCAGCTCACCAATAGCGGGAGTACCTAATGAGCAGTTCTTC. As protein: CASSPIAGVPNEQFF.

At least ten counts were recorded for this clonotype. The chain employs TRBV27 and TRBJ2-3; TRBD2 matches 10 bases. CDR1 is MNHEY, CDR2 SMNVEV, per germline (reference sequence). The length of the CDR3 is 17 residues. Trimming cost V 5 bases and J 0 bases; bases outside gene matches: 8. CDR3 nucleotides: TGTGCCAGCAGTCCCGGGACTAGCGACATTAGCACAGATACGCAGTATTTT. The encoded protein is CASSPGTSDISTDTQYF.

Ten or more counts support this clonotype. V and J are TRBV19 and TRBJ1-5; D call uncertain. The CDR3 contains 15 residues. CDR1 is LNHDA, CDR2 SQIVND, per germline (reference sequence). V lost 3 bases to trimming and J lost 13 bases, with 22 bases between them. This CDR3 reads CASSILLAYEGLQHF. In DNA, the CDR3 is TGTGCCAGTAGTATTTTGTTGGCCTACGAAGGGTTGCAGCATTTT. Looking up the rest from reference TRBV19 and TRBJ1-5 gives the full variable domain: DGGITQSPKYLFRKEGQNVTLSCEQNLNHDAMYWYRQDPGQGLRLIYYSQIVNDFQKGDIAEGYSVSREKKESFPLTVTSAQKNPTAFYLCASSILLAYEGLQHFGDGTRLSIL.

In regard to this clonotype: A much larger clone lies a single base off, so this may be a read error. V usage is TRBV12-3 or TRBV12-4 and J usage is TRBJ1-5, with 7 nucleotides matching TRBD1. J gave up 3 bases and V 11 bases, and 10 bases lay outside the gene matches. CDR3 length: 14 residues. CDR3: CAGTTTGDNQPQHF. As DNA, the CDR3 is TGTGCCGGCACTACCACAGGGGACAATCAGCCCCAGCATTTT.

In this sample, this clonotype turned up many times. The rearrangement uses TRBV6-2 or TRBV6-3 and TRBJ2-1, with TRBD2 identical over 8 bases. Germline CDR1 MNHEY, CDR2 SVGEGT. V lost 8 bases and J lost 7; bases outside the gene matches: 7. CDR3 length: 13 residues. CDR3 loop: CASYAVAGNEQFF. The CDR3 DNA follows: TGTGCCAGCTATGCGGTAGCGGGGAATGAGCAGTTCTTC.

In this sample, this clonotype turned up many times. The genes are TRBV30 and TRBJ2-5; D remains ambiguous. The germline gives CDR1 GTSNPN, CDR2 SVGIG (reference sequence). V was cut by 4 bases and J by 5 bases, with 14 bases left in between. This CDR3 contains 13 residues. CDR3 nucleotide sequence: TGTGCCTGGACCGGGCATGACGTCGAGACCCAGTACTTC. Protein sequence: CAWTGHDVETQYF.

This clonotype occurred many times. The V and J genes are TRBV4-1 and TRBJ2-5; TRBD2 aligns across 8 bases. In germline, CDR1 is MGHRA, CDR2 YSYEKL. V lost 6 bases to trimming and J lost 5 bases; unmatched junction nucleotides: 8. The CDR3 has 14 residues. CDR3 protein: CASSASGSGETQYF. CDR3 DNA: TGCGCCAGCAGTGCTAGCGGGTCCGGGGAGACCCAGTACTTC.

This clonotype occurred many times. The chain employs TRBV5-6 and TRBJ2-5, with TRBD2 matching over 9 bases. Trimming cost V 2 bases and J 1 base; bases outside gene matches: 3. CDR1 is SGHDT, CDR2 YYEEEE, per germline. The CDR3 is 15 residues long. As DNA, the CDR3 is TGTGCCAGCAGCTTCGTGACTAGCGGCCAAGAGACCCAGTACTTC. Translated: CASSFVTSGQETQYF.

There are many counts of this clonotype. The V gene is TRBV6-1, the J gene TRBJ1-6; D is ambiguous. The CDR3 consists of 17 residues. V dropped 3 bases and J dropped 7 bases, with 19 bases sitting between them. Per the germline V gene, CDR1 is MNHNS and CDR2 is SASEGT. DNA for the CDR3: TGTGCCAGCAGTGATTTCCTAAGGAAGTCCTGGAATTCACCCCTCCACTTT. Translating it yields CASSDFLRKSWNSPLHF.

This clonotype was detected many times. V gene TRBV2 combines with J gene TRBJ2-7, with 12 bases lining up with TRBD2. CDR3 size: 15 residues. With 6 bases clipped from V and 2 bases from J, the junction kept 5 bases outside the gene matches. Per germline, CDR1 SNHLY and CDR2 FYNNEI. Here the CDR3 reads CASSWTSGITYEQYF. The CDR3 bases are TGTGCCAGCAGCTGGACTAGCGGGATCACCTACGAGCAGTACTTC.